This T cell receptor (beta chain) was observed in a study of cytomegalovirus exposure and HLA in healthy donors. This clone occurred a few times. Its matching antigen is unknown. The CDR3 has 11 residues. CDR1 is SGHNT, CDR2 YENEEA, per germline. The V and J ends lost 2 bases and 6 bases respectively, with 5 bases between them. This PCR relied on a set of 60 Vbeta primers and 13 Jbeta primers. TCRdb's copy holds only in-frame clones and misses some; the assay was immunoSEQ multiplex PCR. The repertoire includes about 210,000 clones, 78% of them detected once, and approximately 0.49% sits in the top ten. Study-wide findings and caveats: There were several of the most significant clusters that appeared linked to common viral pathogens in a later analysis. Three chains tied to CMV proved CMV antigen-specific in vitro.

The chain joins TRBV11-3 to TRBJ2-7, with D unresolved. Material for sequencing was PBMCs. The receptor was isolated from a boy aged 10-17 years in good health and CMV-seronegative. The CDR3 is CASSLNGEQYF. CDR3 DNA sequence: TGTGCCAGCAGCTTAAACGGCGAGCAGTACTTC. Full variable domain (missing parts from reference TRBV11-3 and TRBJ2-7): EAGVVQSPRYKIIEKKQPVAFWCNPISGHNTLYWYLQNLGQGPELLIRYENEEAVDDSQLPKDRFSAERLKGVDSTLKIQPAELGDSAVYLCASSLNGEQYFGPGTRLTVT.